Below are 15 T cell receptor beta chains sequenced from a single sample in a study of blood T cell repertoires in COVID-19 (dated by TCRdb to 2018 to 2020). The library was made by the immunoSEQ multiplex PCR assay. TCRdb re-hosts the immuneACCESS table, in-frame sequences only. Its copies lack some clones; in the studies checked, an unresolved V gene accounts for under half of them, and the cause for the rest is not known. The sample profile shows over 100,000 clones; 70% to 85% of them were found once. The ten largest clones represent roughly 3.3% of the sample. Input material: peripheral blood. The source is a woman of 80 years or more with active or convalescent COVID-19.

The chain carries TRBV16 and TRBJ1-2; D not resolved. The CDR3 totals 13 residues. The germline V gene encodes CDR1 KGHSY and CDR2 FQNENV. Deletions cut 0 bases from V and 8 bases from J, with 10 bases between. In DNA form, the CDR3 reads TGTGCCAGCAGCCAATCGCACGGGATCGGCTACACCTTC. Amino acid sequence: CASSQSHGIGYTF.

The chain couples TRBV7-8 to TRBJ2-1; D may be TRBD1 (6 bases). The germline gives CDR1 SGHVS, CDR2 FQNEAQ. This CDR3 region has 16 residues. Trimming shortened V by 2 bases and J by 6 bases, and 17 bases separated the two germline ends. This CDR3 reads CASSLTGTPGFNEQFF. CDR3 bases: TGTGCCAGCAGCTTAACCGGGACACCCGGATTCAATGAGCAGTTCTTC.

This clone has only a few counts. The chain carries TRBV5-5 and TRBJ1-5, with D perhaps matching TRBD1 (5 bases). CDR1 is SGHKS and CDR2 is YYEKEE in the germline V gene (reference sequence). V was clipped by 0 bases and J by 3 bases, with 7 bases between them. This CDR3 region has 14 residues. The CDR3 loop reads CASSLVRDNQPQHF. As DNA, the CDR3 is TGTGCCAGCAGCTTGGTCAGGGACAATCAGCCCCAGCATTTT.

The V gene is TRBV9, the J gene TRBJ2-2; D perhaps matches TRBD1 (5 bases). Germline V gene data show CDR1 as SGDLS and CDR2 as YYNGEE. V lost 2 bases, J lost 8 bases, and 13 bases lay in between. The CDR3 sequence is 14 residues long. The CDR3 reads CASSVQGRMGELFF. In DNA form, the CDR3 reads TGTGCCAGCAGCGTCCAGGGTCGGATGGGGGAGCTGTTTTTT.

The chain uses TRBV5-1 and TRBJ1-4, with TRBD1 identical over 7 bases. With 2 bases clipped from V and 8 bases from J, the junction kept 6 bases outside the gene matches. The germline V gene has CDR1 SGHRS and CDR2 YFSETQ. The CDR3 extends over 14 amino acids. The DNA for the CDR3 is TGCGCCAGCAGCTTTTCAGAGACAGGGGAAAAACTGTTTTTT. Protein: CASSFSETGEKLFF.

The chain links TRBV6-5 to TRBJ2-7; 11 bases match TRBD2. There are 16 residues in the CDR3. Germline values: CDR1 MNHEY, CDR2 SVGAGI. Trimming at V came to 2 bases and at J to 7 bases, leaving 10 bases not matched to a gene. CDR3 sequence (DNA): TGTGCCAGCAGTTACGCTCTAGCGGGAGGAAGAGGAGAGCAGTACTTC. It codes for CASSYALAGGRGEQYF.

CDR3 coding DNA: TGTGCCAGCTCACCGACAGGGAGATTTTATGGTGGCACTGAAGCTTTCTTT. It is translated as CASSPTGRFYGGTEAFF. This sequence joins TRBV18 and TRBJ1-1; TRBD1 matches at 7 bases. This CDR3 spans 17 amino acids. Germline loops: CDR1 KGHSH, CDR2 LQKENI. Trimming took 3 bases from V and 4 from J; bases not matched to a gene: 14.

The rearrangement uses TRBV3-1 (or the pseudogene TRBV3-2) and TRBJ1-4; D is possibly TRBD1 (6 bases). Germline V lookup: CDR1 LGHDT, CDR2 YNNKEL (reference sequence). CDR3 length equals 15 residues. V lost 1 base, J lost 6 bases, and 12 bases lay in between. The CDR3 nucleotides read TGTGCCAGCAGCCAAGTTTGGGGGCCGGATGAAAAACTGTTTTTT. Its translation is CASSQVWGPDEKLFF.

The rearrangement joins TRBV30 to TRBJ1-3; 7 bases line up with TRBD1. The CDR3 is 17 residues long. Germline V CDR1 and CDR2: GTSNPN, SVGIG (reference sequence). V trimming: 6 bases; J trimming: 0 bases; junction bases outside the gene matches: 14. The CDR3 here is CACDPWDSFFSGNTIYF. In DNA, the CDR3 is TGTGCCTGTGACCCCTGGGACAGTTTTTTCTCTGGAAACACCATATATTTT.

This chain's CDR3 is CASSPGVYTDTQYF. The CDR3 DNA follows: TGTGCCAGCAGCCCCGGGGTGTATACAGATACGCAGTATTTT. The chain links TRBV9 to TRBJ2-3; TRBD2 is a possible D gene (5 bases). The CDR3 is 14 amino acids. Germline assignment: CDR1 SGDLS and CDR2 YYNGEE. Trimming removed 4 bases at V and 3 bases at J, with 12 bases between.

The chain is built from TRBV4-3 and TRBJ2-1; 7 nucleotides agree with TRBD2. Germline lookup yields CDR1 LGHNA and CDR2 YSLEER. The J segment lost 7 bases and the V segment lost 1 base, leaving 7 bases of the junction unmatched. The CDR3 length is 15 residues. CDR3 nucleotides: TGCGCCAGCAGCCAAGGAGGTCGAGCGGGGAATGAGCAGTTCTTC. Its translation is CASSQGGRAGNEQFF.

The chain has TRBV27 and TRBJ1-2, with TRBD1 matching 7 bases. Germline loops: CDR1 MNHEY, CDR2 SMNVEV (reference sequence). This CDR3 spans 22 amino acids. V trimming: 4 bases; J trimming: 0 bases; junction bases outside the gene matches: 26. The CDR3: CASSYRQSPTGTADLANYGYTF. The DNA for the CDR3 is TGTGCCAGCAGTTACAGACAAAGTCCAACCGGGACAGCCGACTTAGCTAACTATGGCTACACCTTC.

The rearrangement links TRBV5-6 to TRBJ1-1; TRBD1 is a possible D gene (5 bases). CDR1 is SGHDT, CDR2 YYEEEE, per germline. Trimming pared 0 bases from V and 8 bases from J, leaving 14 bases between. CDR3 length equals 14 residues. CDR3 sequence: CASSLAGVPREAFF. In DNA, the CDR3 is TGTGCCAGCAGCTTGGCGGGGGTGCCCCGGGAAGCTTTCTTT.

The rearrangement links TRBV5-1 to TRBJ2-1; maybe TRBD2 (5 bases). Germline V gives CDR1 SGHRS, CDR2 YFSETQ. The CDR3 extends over 15 amino acids. V was trimmed by 0 bases and J by 5 bases, leaving 12 bases between them. The CDR3 DNA sequence: TGCGCCAGCAGCTTGGGGACGGGAATCGACAATGAGCAGTTCTTC. Amino acid sequence: CASSLGTGIDNEQFF.

This chain links TRBV30 with TRBJ1-1; weak D call: TRBD1 (6 bases). With 4 bases removed from V and 1 base from J, the gap between germline ends came to 13 bases. The CDR3 contains 14 residues. From germline, CDR1 is GTSNPN and CDR2 SVGIG (reference sequence). CDR3 nucleotides: TGTGCCTGGAAGGGGCAGGGGTCGAACACTGAAGCTTTCTTT. This translates into CAWKGQGSNTEAFF.